This T cell receptor (beta chain) was found in a study of blood T cell repertoires in COVID-19. Study overall: Sites in the United States, Italy and Spain provided acute and convalescent COVID-19 samples. In each case, the material was cDNA or gDNA derived from T cells, B-cell-depleted T cells, or PBMCs.

In the source study's methods: Reference gene primer amplification gave estimated nucleated cell counts. Profiling relied on immunoSEQ multiplex PCR, and the TCRdb table lists in-frame clones only, not all of them. V, J and clone size derive from that table, while D and trimming were established from the DNA sequence. Among roughly 120,000 clones listed, approximately 86% were seen once. Per the germline V gene, CDR1 is SGDLS and CDR2 is YYNGEE. The CDR3 is made up of 14 amino acids. V shed 4 bases and J 2 bases; nucleotides not matched to a gene: 3. The rearrangement links TRBV9 to TRBJ2-1, with 7 bases lining up with TRBD2. The sequence was obtained from a man aged 40-50 years with acute or convalescent COVID-19. The sample consisted of peripheral blood. In nucleotides, the CDR3 is TGTGCCAGCAGCTCAGGACTAGCCTACAATGAGCAGTTCTTC. Amino acid sequence: CASSSGLAYNEQFF.